This section outlines one TCR beta chain sequence together with its context. The data derive from a study of blood T cell repertoires in COVID-19. Study at large: Sites across the United States, Italy and Spain contributed samples from acute and convalescent COVID-19. Sample material is recorded as cDNA or gDNA derived from T cells, B-cell-depleted T cells, or PBMCs.

The CDR3 extends over 16 amino acids. V was clipped by 4 bases and J by 7 bases; unmatched bases: 12. Germline CDR1 is MDHEN and CDR2 is SYDVKM. Original processing notes: Nucleated cell counts were estimated from reference gene primer amplification. Profiling relied on immunoSEQ multiplex PCR, and the TCRdb table lists in-frame clones only, not all of them. V and J calls and clone size are as listed in that table; D and trimming were resolved from the DNA. The sample includes tens of thousands of clones, more than 75% seen only once; the top ten take approximately 5%. The receptor's source is a man aged 50-59 years with active or convalescent COVID-19. Sequenced material: peripheral blood. V gene TRBV28 combines with J gene TRBJ1-4; 7 bases line up with TRBD1. This chain's CDR3 is CASSSTLRGRGEKLFF. In nucleotides, the CDR3 is TGTGCCAGCAGTTCAACCTTGAGGGGGCGCGGTGAAAAACTGTTTTTT.